The rows below give T cell receptor beta chains drawn from one sample of a study of tumor and adjacent non-tumor tissue in lung cancer. MiXCR was run by TCRdb on the multiplex PCR reads, yielding one entry per CDR3 protein. Found here are around 79,000 distinct CDR3 sequences, 72% of them singletons; the top ten hold 8% to 9.5%. Sequencing was done on a sample of lung tumor tissue. The origin of the receptors is a woman aged 40 to 49 with non-small cell lung cancer. CDR3s include the opening cysteine and the closing phenylalanine or tryptophan. Fields, in order: CDR3 length, J gene, V gene, clone size, D gene, CDR3 protein, CDR3 DNA. The D gene is left open where the match is weak. Only some rows state a clone size, as once, few, many or a class for expanded clones.

14,TRBJ2-5,TRBV4-1,.,.,CASSQDKIMETQYF,TGCGCCAGCAGCCAAGATAAAATAATGGAGACCCAGTACTTC
12,TRBJ1-6,TRBV12-3/TRBV12-4,once,.,CASSSENSPLNF,TGTGCCAGCAGTTCCGAGAATTCACCCCTCAACTTT
15,TRBJ1-2,TRBV6-6,.,TRBD1,CASTPRDRWRDAYTF,TGTGCCAGCACCCCCCGGGACAGGTGGCGAGATGCCTACACCTTC
14,TRBJ2-5,TRBV5-1,.,TRBD1,CTSSWDRLKETQYF,TGCACCAGCAGCTGGGACAGGCTGAAAGAGACCCAGTACTTC
14,TRBJ2-2,TRBV29-1,.,.,CSVDTVGGREELFF,TGCAGCGTTGACACGGTCGGGGGGCGCGAGGAGCTCTTTTTT
15,TRBJ2-7,TRBV7-9,many,TRBD1,CASSSGQGDLGEQYF,TGTGCCAGCAGTTCCGGACAGGGAGATTTAGGCGAGCAGTACTTC
14,TRBJ1-6,TRBV12-3/TRBV12-4,.,.,CASSPRVSNSALHF,TGTGCCAGCAGCCCACGGGTGAGTAATTCAGCCCTCCACTTT
13,TRBJ2-1,TRBV10-3,few,.,CAISRTETDEQFF,TGTGCCATCAGTCGGACTGAGACGGATGAGCAGTTCTTC
15,TRBJ2-2,TRBV6-5,.,.,CASSYRLMKTGELLF,TGTGCCAGCAGTTACAGGCTAATGAAGACCGGGGAGCTGCTTTTT
15,TRBJ2-7,TRBV5-4,many,.,CASSLGSARTYEQYF,TGTGCCAGCAGCTTGGGTAGCGCCAGAACCTACGAGCAGTACTTC
13,TRBJ2-1,TRBV28,.,.,CASRVQSLPEQFF,TGTGCCAGCAGAGTCCAATCCCTCCCCGAGCAGTTCTTC
13,TRBJ2-3,TRBV6-6,.,TRBD2,CASKDVSGGTQYF,TGTGCCAGCAAGGACGTGAGCGGGGGTACGCAGTATTTT
12,TRBJ2-3,TRBV11-3,.,.,CASTPTLGDQYF,TGTGCCAGCACCCCTACACTGGGGGACCAGTATTTT
15,TRBJ2-3,TRBV24-1,.,.,CATSDSAGESVTQYF,TGTGCCACCAGTGATTCAGCAGGGGAGTCCGTTACGCAGTATTTT
15,TRBJ2-7,TRBV11-2,.,TRBD2,CASSHSGTIGYEQYF,TGTGCCAGTAGCCACTCCGGGACTATCGGATACGAGCAGTACTTC
14,TRBJ1-2,TRBV12-3/TRBV12-4,.,.,CANSLVNGMGGYTF,TGTGCCAACAGTTTAGTCAATGGGATGGGTGGCTACACCTTC
13,TRBJ2-3,TRBV19,few,.,CASSAALTDTQYF,TGTGCCAGTAGTGCTGCCCTCACAGATACGCAGTATTTT
15,TRBJ2-2,TRBV4-2,many,.,CASSQGGHDTGELFF,TGTGCCAGCAGCCAAGGAGGACATGACACCGGGGAGCTGTTTTTT
13,TRBJ2-1,TRBV29-1,.,TRBD2,CSLDGTSRDGQFF,TGCAGCCTTGATGGGACTAGCCGCGATGGGCAGTTCTTC
15,TRBJ1-6,TRBV5-8,.,.,CASIFLGGSNSPLHF,TGTGCCAGTATCTTCTTAGGAGGGTCGAATTCACCCCTCCACTTT
20,TRBJ2-3,TRBV4-2,once,TRBD2,CDSSQVLPSGGADGTDTQYF,TGTGACAGCAGCCAAGTTCTGCCTAGCGGGGGGGCGGACGGCACAGATACGCAGTATTTT
16,TRBJ1-1,TRBV2,.,TRBD1,CASRDSNRGQHTEAFF,TGTGCCAGCAGAGACTCTAACAGGGGTCAACACACTGAAGCTTTCTTT
13,TRBJ2-7,TRBV5-6,.,.,CASSLVGRDGQYF,TGTGCCAGCAGCTTGGTCGGTCGCGACGGGCAGTACTTC
14,TRBJ2-7,TRBV6-1,.,.,CASYLTFLGYEQYF,TGTGCCAGTTATTTAACATTTCTAGGATACGAGCAGTACTTC
13,TRBJ2-1,TRBV24-1,.,TRBD1,CAIQTGANNGQFF,TGTGCCATCCAGACAGGGGCGAACAATGGGCAGTTCTTC
12,TRBJ2-7,TRBV20-1,.,.,CSATGQSYKQYF,TGCAGTGCCACCGGACAGAGCTACAAGCAGTACTTC
15,TRBJ2-7,TRBV28,.,.,CASSPGRSSSYEQHF,TGTGCCAGCAGCCCGGGACGGAGCAGCTCCTACGAGCAGCACTTC
14,TRBJ2-1,TRBV20-1,.,TRBD1,CNAKVGQGSNEQFF,TGCAATGCTAAGGTCGGACAGGGGAGCAATGAGCAGTTCTTC
16,TRBJ1-4,TRBV11-2,medium-sized,TRBD1,CASSPYRDRLNEKLFF,TGTGCCAGCAGCCCATATCGGGACAGACTTAATGAAAAACTGTTTTTT
14,TRBJ2-7,TRBV20-1,few,.,CSAPGDGNSYEQYF,TGCAGTGCCCCCGGTGATGGGAACTCCTACGAGCAGTACTTT
11,TRBJ1-2,TRBV6-2/TRBV6-3,.,.,CASNTASGYIF,TGTGCCAGCAATACTGCGTCCGGCTACATTTTC
15,TRBJ2-5,TRBV5-1,few,TRBD1,CASSLGQGNQETQYF,TGCGCCAGCAGCTTAGGACAGGGGAACCAAGAGACCCAGTACTTC
12,TRBJ2-7,TRBV29-1,.,.,CSVSTVVDEQYF,TGTAGCGTATCGACAGTGGTCGACGAGCAGTACTTC
14,TRBJ1-1,TRBV20-1,many,.,CSAEIRGGSTEAFF,TGCAGTGCTGAGATCCGGGGGGGGAGCACTGAAGCTTTCTTT
15,TRBJ2-1,TRBV5-4,.,TRBD1,CASILGQGAGDEQFF,TGTGCCAGCATCTTGGGACAGGGGGCAGGCGATGAGCAGTTCTTC
15,TRBJ2-3,TRBV29-1,many,TRBD2,CSTRGWGGSTDTQYF,TGCAGCACCCGTGGATGGGGGGGAAGCACAGATACGCAGTATTTT
13,TRBJ1-1,TRBV6-5,.,TRBD1,CASSWDRLKEAFF,TGTGCCAGCAGTTGGGACAGGTTGAAAGAAGCCTTCTTT
17,TRBJ2-5,TRBV6-6,.,TRBD2,CDSSYWGLAGGRETQYF,TGTGACAGCAGTTACTGGGGACTAGCGGGGGGAAGGGAGACGCAGTACTTC
13,TRBJ1-5,TRBV10-2,many,.,CASSESGNQPQHF,TGCGCCAGCAGTGAGAGCGGCAATCAGCCCCAGCATTTT
13,TRBJ2-1,TRBV7-3,few,.,CASSLSPQREQFF,TGTGCCAGCAGCTTAAGTCCCCAACGGGAGCAGTTCTTC
14,TRBJ2-7,TRBV20-1,many,TRBD2,CSASSYSGSYEQYF,TGCAGTGCTAGCAGTTACAGCGGGAGCTACGAGCAGTACTTC
11,TRBJ2-1,TRBV11-2,.,.,CPSSLVSEQFF,TGTCCCAGCAGCTTAGTAAGTGAGCAGTTCTTT
14,TRBJ2-3,TRBV11-2,.,TRBD2,CASSPLTGGDTQYF,TGCGCCAGCAGCCCTCTAACGGGGGGGGATACGCAGTATTTT
15,TRBJ2-2,TRBV6-5,.,.,CANSYQGTDTGELFF,TGTGCCAACAGTTATCAGGGGACTGACACCGGGGAGCTGTTTTTT
14,TRBJ2-5,TRBV5-1,many,TRBD1,CASSWDRVKETQYF,TGCGCCAGCAGCTGGGACAGGGTGAAAGAGACCCAGTACTTC
16,TRBJ1-1,TRBV5-1,many,.,CASSLAVRDRNTEAFF,TGCGCCAGCAGCTTGGCCGTTAGGGATAGGAACACTGAAGCTTTCTTT
15,TRBJ2-5,TRBV4-1,once,TRBD2,CASSQEGTKGEIQYF,TGCGCCAGCAGTCAAGAAGGGACTAAGGGTGAGATCCAGTACTTC
17,TRBJ2-1,TRBV14,.,.,CVSSQDLGPLVYNEQFF,TGTGTCAGTAGCCAAGACTTAGGCCCGCTGGTCTACAATGAGCAGTTCTTC
14,TRBJ2-1,TRBV24-1,.,.,CAASDSQGNNEQFF,TGTGCCGCCAGTGATTCACAGGGTAACAATGAGCAGTTCTTC